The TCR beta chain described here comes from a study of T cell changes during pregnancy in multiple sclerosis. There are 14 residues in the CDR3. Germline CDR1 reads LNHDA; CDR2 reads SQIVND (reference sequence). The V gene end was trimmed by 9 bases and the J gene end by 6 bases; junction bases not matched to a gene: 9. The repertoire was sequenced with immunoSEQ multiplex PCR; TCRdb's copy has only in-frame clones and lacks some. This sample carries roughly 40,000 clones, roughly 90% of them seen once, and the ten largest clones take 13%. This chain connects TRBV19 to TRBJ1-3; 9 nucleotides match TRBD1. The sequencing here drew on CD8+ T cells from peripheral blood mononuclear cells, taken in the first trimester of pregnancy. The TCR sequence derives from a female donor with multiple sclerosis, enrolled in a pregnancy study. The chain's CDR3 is CASPAGTGSNTIYF. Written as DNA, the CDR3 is TGTGCCAGCCCGGCCGGGACAGGGTCAAACACCATATATTTT.